The rows below give T cell receptor beta chains drawn from one sample of a study of Ad26.COV2.S vaccination and SARS-CoV-2 variants. Libraries were prepared by immunoSEQ multiplex PCR; TCRdb keeps only in-frame clonotypes and omits some of them. This sample has roughly 500,000 clones, with approximately 88% found just once. The source material was peripheral blood, sampled in a trial of Ad26.COV2.S vaccine versus placebo. Every receptor here comes from a person between 18 and 65 years old who received the Ad26.COV2.S COVID-19 vaccine or a placebo. The CDR3 runs from the conserved cysteine through the conserved F or W. A D gene is named only where the DNA matches it firmly. Some rows have no size entry. The others give once, few or many, or a class for an expanded clone.

D gene: NA
clone size: NA
V gene: TRBV2
J gene: TRBJ2-7
CDR3 DNA: TGTGCCAGCATGGGGCAAGCCTACGAGCAGTACTTC
CDR3 protein: CASMGQAYEQYF

D gene: TRBD2
clone size: NA
V gene: TRBV19
J gene: TRBJ2-6
CDR3 DNA: TGTGCCAGTAGTACCCATAGCGGGGGCTCTGGGGCCAACGTCCTGACTTTC
CDR3 protein: CASSTHSGGSGANVLTF

D gene: NA
clone size: once
V gene: TRBV19
J gene: TRBJ2-7
CDR3 DNA: TGTGCCAGTAGTCAGACCTGGGATAGCGACGAGCAGTACTTC
CDR3 protein: CASSQTWDSDEQYF

D gene: TRBD1
clone size: NA
V gene: TRBV9
J gene: TRBJ2-2
CDR3 DNA: TGTGCCAGCAGCGTAACAGGGGACACCGGGGAGCTGTTTTTT
CDR3 protein: CASSVTGDTGELFF

D gene: TRBD1
clone size: NA
V gene: TRBV5-6
J gene: TRBJ1-4
CDR3 DNA: TGTGCCAGCAGCTTGACCACAGGGGCGGCTAATGAAAAACTGTTTTTT
CDR3 protein: CASSLTTGAANEKLFF

D gene: TRBD1
clone size: NA
V gene: TRBV5-6
J gene: TRBJ1-1
CDR3 DNA: TGTGCCAGCAGCTTGAGGACAGGGAAATTTTTGTCAGCTTTCTTT
CDR3 protein: CASSLRTGKFLSAFF

D gene: TRBD1
clone size: NA
V gene: TRBV20-1
J gene: TRBJ2-7
CDR3 DNA: TGCAGTGCCAGTGCAGGGGGCTACGAGCAGTACTTC
CDR3 protein: CSASAGGYEQYF

D gene: NA
clone size: NA
V gene: TRBV10-3
J gene: TRBJ2-1
CDR3 DNA: TGTGCCATCAGTGTATCCCTGAACCATGAGCAGTTCTTC
CDR3 protein: CAISVSLNHEQFF

D gene: NA
clone size: NA
V gene: TRBV7-9
J gene: TRBJ1-1
CDR3 DNA: TGTGCCAGCAGCCGAAATACTGAAGCTTTCTTT
CDR3 protein: CASSRNTEAFF

D gene: NA
clone size: NA
V gene: TRBV11-3
J gene: TRBJ1-2
CDR3 DNA: TGTGCCAGCAGCTTAGACGGCTATGGCTACACCTTC
CDR3 protein: CASSLDGYGYTF

D gene: NA
clone size: few
V gene: TRBV3-1/TRBV3-2
J gene: TRBJ2-7
CDR3 DNA: TGTGCCAGCAGCCAACAATCAGGGACTCGGTGGTTGAGCGAGCAGTACTTC
CDR3 protein: CASSQQSGTRWLSEQYF

D gene: NA
clone size: NA
V gene: TRBV30
J gene: TRBJ2-2
CDR3 DNA: TGTGCCTGGACCCTAGGGAGGGGGCATATCGGGGAGCTGTTTTTT
CDR3 protein: CAWTLGRGHIGELFF

D gene: NA
clone size: NA
V gene: TRBV19
J gene: TRBJ1-1
CDR3 DNA: TGTGCCAGTAGTATCGGGGCAGCCACTGAAGCTTTCTTT
CDR3 protein: CASSIGAATEAFF

D gene: TRBD1
clone size: NA
V gene: TRBV11-1
J gene: TRBJ2-7
CDR3 DNA: TGTGCCAGCAGCCACGGGCCGGGACAGAGTAACTACGAGCAGTACTTC
CDR3 protein: CASSHGPGQSNYEQYF

D gene: TRBD1
clone size: NA
V gene: TRBV10-3
J gene: TRBJ1-2
CDR3 DNA: TGTGCCATCAGTGGGGACAGGACTAACTATGGCTACACCTTC
CDR3 protein: CAISGDRTNYGYTF

D gene: NA
clone size: few
V gene: TRBV7-8
J gene: TRBJ1-6
CDR3 DNA: TGTGCCAGCAGGGCGGGTTTCTCACGACCCCTCCACTTT
CDR3 protein: CASRAGFSRPLHF

D gene: NA
clone size: NA
V gene: TRBV4-1
J gene: TRBJ1-2
CDR3 DNA: TGCGCCAGCAGCCAAGACTTAGTGACGGGCTACACCTTC
CDR3 protein: CASSQDLVTGYTF

D gene: TRBD1
clone size: NA
V gene: TRBV2
J gene: TRBJ2-6
CDR3 DNA: TGTGCCAGCAGTGGCCCGGCGGACAGGGCCGGGTCTGGGGCCAACGTCCTGACTTTC
CDR3 protein: CASSGPADRAGSGANVLTF

D gene: NA
clone size: NA
V gene: TRBV27
J gene: TRBJ1-6
CDR3 DNA: TGTGCCAGCAGACCTGCCCGGGACAACAATTCACCCCTCCACTTT
CDR3 protein: CASRPARDNNSPLHF

D gene: TRBD2
clone size: NA
V gene: TRBV7-3
J gene: TRBJ2-6
CDR3 DNA: TGTGCCAGCAGCCCAGGCGGGGGCTCTGGGGCCAACGTCCTGACTTTC
CDR3 protein: CASSPGGGSGANVLTF

D gene: NA
clone size: NA
V gene: TRBV6-4
J gene: TRBJ1-1
CDR3 DNA: TGTGCCAGCAGTGTGATACAGGGCACTGAAGCTTTCTTT
CDR3 protein: CASSVIQGTEAFF

D gene: NA
clone size: NA
V gene: TRBV7-7
J gene: TRBJ2-2
CDR3 DNA: TGTGCCAGCAGCCCAAGGGCTAGCGCGAACACCGGGGAGCTGTTTTTT
CDR3 protein: CASSPRASANTGELFF

D gene: NA
clone size: NA
V gene: TRBV7-8
J gene: TRBJ2-1
CDR3 DNA: TGTGCCAGCAGCTTAGGGCTAGCGCACAATGAGCAGTTCTTC
CDR3 protein: CASSLGLAHNEQFF

D gene: NA
clone size: NA
V gene: TRBV12-3/TRBV12-4
J gene: TRBJ1-5
CDR3 DNA: TGTGCCAGCAGCTCTTCGACAATTCAGCCCCAGCATTTT
CDR3 protein: CASSSSTIQPQHF

D gene: NA
clone size: NA
V gene: TRBV19
J gene: TRBJ2-6
CDR3 DNA: TGTGCCAGTAGTCTGGGCTCTGGGGCCAACGTCCTGACTTTC
CDR3 protein: CASSLGSGANVLTF

D gene: TRBD1
clone size: NA
V gene: TRBV29-1
J gene: TRBJ2-1
CDR3 DNA: TGCAGCGTTGGGACAGGGAATGAGCAGTTCTTC
CDR3 protein: CSVGTGNEQFF

D gene: NA
clone size: NA
V gene: TRBV28
J gene: TRBJ2-7
CDR3 DNA: TGTGCCAGCAGTCCAGAGACCCGGAAAGGACAAAAGTACGAGCAGTACTTC
CDR3 protein: CASSPETRKGQKYEQYF

D gene: NA
clone size: few
V gene: TRBV5-1
J gene: TRBJ2-7
CDR3 DNA: TGCGCCAGCAGCGCCGAAGGGGTCGAGCAGTACTTC
CDR3 protein: CASSAEGVEQYF

D gene: TRBD1
clone size: NA
V gene: TRBV5-3
J gene: TRBJ2-7
CDR3 DNA: TGTGCCAGAAGCTTCATCAGGGACAGGGAATGGAATTACGAGCAGTACTTC
CDR3 protein: CARSFIRDREWNYEQYF

D gene: NA
clone size: NA
V gene: TRBV6-5
J gene: TRBJ2-2
CDR3 DNA: TGTGCCAGCAGCGGACAACCCGCCGGGGAGCTGTTTTTT
CDR3 protein: CASSGQPAGELFF

D gene: NA
clone size: NA
V gene: TRBV30
J gene: TRBJ2-6
CDR3 DNA: TGTGCCTGGAGCGTTTCTGGGGCCAACGTCCTGACTTTC
CDR3 protein: CAWSVSGANVLTF

D gene: NA
clone size: NA
V gene: TRBV5-4
J gene: TRBJ2-3
CDR3 DNA: TGTGCCAGCAGCTTGGGCGGTAGGTCGACAGATACGCAGTATTTT
CDR3 protein: CASSLGGRSTDTQYF

D gene: NA
clone size: NA
V gene: TRBV19
J gene: TRBJ2-7
CDR3 DNA: TGTGCCAGTAGTATGAGGAGGGGGCAGGGTTACGAGCAGTACTTC
CDR3 protein: CASSMRRGQGYEQYF

D gene: NA
clone size: NA
V gene: TRBV28
J gene: TRBJ1-4
CDR3 DNA: TGTGCCAGCAGTGCGGGACACCCAAGTGAAAAACTGTTTTTT
CDR3 protein: CASSAGHPSEKLFF

D gene: TRBD1
clone size: NA
V gene: TRBV29-1
J gene: TRBJ1-2
CDR3 DNA: TGCAGCGTTGAAGATACCTCGACAGGGGGCTATGGCTACACCTTC
CDR3 protein: CSVEDTSTGGYGYTF

D gene: NA
clone size: once
V gene: TRBV28
J gene: TRBJ1-5
CDR3 DNA: TGTGCCAGCAGTTTGTTCGGGCCCCAGCATTTT
CDR3 protein: CASSLFGPQHF

D gene: TRBD1
clone size: NA
V gene: TRBV28
J gene: TRBJ1-3
CDR3 DNA: TGTGCCAGCAGCTGGGGACAGGGGGCTGGACGAAACACCATATATTTT
CDR3 protein: CASSWGQGAGRNTIYF

D gene: TRBD2
clone size: NA
V gene: TRBV7-6
J gene: TRBJ2-7
CDR3 DNA: TGTGCCAGCAGCTCCCTAGCGGGAGGGATAAACGAGCAGTACTTC
CDR3 protein: CASSSLAGGINEQYF

D gene: NA
clone size: NA
V gene: TRBV5-4
J gene: TRBJ2-3
CDR3 DNA: TGTGCCAGCAGCTCCTTAGCGGCTAGCACAGATACGCAGTATTTT
CDR3 protein: CASSSLAASTDTQYF

D gene: TRBD1
clone size: NA
V gene: TRBV28
J gene: TRBJ1-4
CDR3 DNA: TGTGCCACCCAGGGGGGGCGAGACGAAAAACTGTTTTTT
CDR3 protein: CATQGGRDEKLFF

D gene: NA
clone size: NA
V gene: TRBV3-1/TRBV3-2
J gene: TRBJ2-3
CDR3 DNA: TGTGCCAGCAGCCCGTCGCCCTCTCTGCTTTATTTT
CDR3 protein: CASSPSPSLLYF

D gene: NA
clone size: NA
V gene: TRBV5-4
J gene: TRBJ2-3
CDR3 DNA: TGTGCCAGCAGCTGGGCGGCGTCAGGCACGCAGTATTTT
CDR3 protein: CASSWAASGTQYF

D gene: NA
clone size: NA
V gene: TRBV6-1
J gene: TRBJ1-1
CDR3 DNA: TGTGCCAGCAGTGAAGGTATCCGGACAAAAGCTTTCTTT
CDR3 protein: CASSEGIRTKAFF

D gene: TRBD1
clone size: NA
V gene: TRBV7-2
J gene: TRBJ1-6
CDR3 DNA: TGTGCCAGCAGCTTAGTAGTAGGGGGCTATTCACCCCTCCACTTT
CDR3 protein: CASSLVVGGYSPLHF

D gene: NA
clone size: NA
V gene: TRBV7-9
J gene: TRBJ1-1
CDR3 DNA: TGTGCCAGCAGCTTAGGGGGGCGCCTCACTGAAGCTTTCTTT
CDR3 protein: CASSLGGRLTEAFF

D gene: NA
clone size: NA
V gene: TRBV6-2/TRBV6-3
J gene: TRBJ1-1
CDR3 DNA: TGTGCCAGCAGTTACTCGATTACCAGGGTAAACACTGAAGCTTTCTTT
CDR3 protein: CASSYSITRVNTEAFF

D gene: NA
clone size: NA
V gene: TRBV18
J gene: TRBJ1-6
CDR3 DNA: TGTGCCAGCTCACCAGGAGGACAGCTTGATTCACCCCTCCACTTT
CDR3 protein: CASSPGGQLDSPLHF

D gene: TRBD1
clone size: NA
V gene: TRBV5-6
J gene: TRBJ2-7
CDR3 DNA: TGTGCCAGCAGCTTGACAGGGGTTCCCTACGAGCAGTACTTC
CDR3 protein: CASSLTGVPYEQYF

D gene: NA
clone size: NA
V gene: TRBV15
J gene: TRBJ2-5
CDR3 DNA: TGTGCCACCAGCAGAGATCAGGCACAAGAGACCCAGTACTTC
CDR3 protein: CATSRDQAQETQYF

D gene: NA
clone size: NA
V gene: TRBV12-3/TRBV12-4
J gene: TRBJ1-1
CDR3 DNA: TGTGCCAGCAGTTTTTCGGGAGGTATGGAAGCTTTCTTT
CDR3 protein: CASSFSGGMEAFF

D gene: NA
clone size: NA
V gene: TRBV5-1
J gene: TRBJ2-4
CDR3 DNA: TGCGCCAGCAGCTTGGATGTAGACCAGGGGAACATTCAGTACTTC
CDR3 protein: CASSLDVDQGNIQYF

D gene: TRBD2
clone size: NA
V gene: TRBV2
J gene: TRBJ2-1
CDR3 DNA: TGTGCCAGCAGTGTACTAGCGGACGAGCAGTTCTTC
CDR3 protein: CASSVLADEQFF

D gene: TRBD2
clone size: NA
V gene: TRBV18
J gene: TRBJ2-1
CDR3 DNA: TGTGCCAGCTCAAAGTCACTAGCGGGAGGGTCGGATGAGCAGTTCTTC
CDR3 protein: CASSKSLAGGSDEQFF

D gene: NA
clone size: NA
V gene: TRBV18
J gene: TRBJ2-7
CDR3 DNA: TGTGCCAGCTCACCAGGGAGTCTAAGCTACGAGCAGTACTTC
CDR3 protein: CASSPGSLSYEQYF

D gene: TRBD2
clone size: NA
V gene: TRBV7-9
J gene: TRBJ2-1
CDR3 DNA: TGTGCCAGCAGCCAAAGGACTAGCGGGAGTTTGAGTGAGCAGTTCTTC
CDR3 protein: CASSQRTSGSLSEQFF

D gene: NA
clone size: NA
V gene: TRBV29-1
J gene: TRBJ2-5
CDR3 DNA: TGCAGCGTTCTCCGGGCGGGAGAGACCCAGTACTTC
CDR3 protein: CSVLRAGETQYF

D gene: NA
clone size: NA
V gene: TRBV28
J gene: TRBJ2-3
CDR3 DNA: TGTGCCAGCAGTAGGGACCTTCGAGGCACAGATACGCAGTATTTT
CDR3 protein: CASSRDLRGTDTQYF

D gene: NA
clone size: NA
V gene: TRBV7-3
J gene: TRBJ2-2
CDR3 DNA: TGTGCCAGCAGTCAGACCACCACCGGGGAGCTGTTTTTT
CDR3 protein: CASSQTTTGELFF

D gene: NA
clone size: NA
V gene: TRBV5-6
J gene: TRBJ1-5
CDR3 DNA: TGTGCCAGCAGCTTGCAGGGGTCTAATCAGCCCCAGCATTTT
CDR3 protein: CASSLQGSNQPQHF

D gene: NA
clone size: NA
V gene: TRBV27
J gene: TRBJ2-3
CDR3 DNA: TGTGCCAGCAGTCCCAAAGGGTACACAGATACGCAGTATTTT
CDR3 protein: CASSPKGYTDTQYF